This T cell receptor (beta chain) was profiled in a study of CD8 T cells in Susac syndrome. The RNA input was about 0.5 to 1 ug, and it was reverse transcribed with random hexamers. TCRdb processed the immunoSEQ multiplex PCR reads anew with MiXCR; each CDR3 protein has one entry. The profile shows 150,000 to 250,000 distinct CDR3 sequences, nearly 95% of them singletons. This clonotype was observed a handful of times. The CDR3 length is 14 residues. CDR1 is SQVTM and CDR2 is ANQGSEA in the germline V gene. Deletions cut 7 bases from V and 3 bases from J, with 16 bases between. From blood CD8+ and CD4+ T cells, the TCR beta chain was sequenced. Negative isolation yielded the CD8+ and CD4+ T cells, while FACS enriched the TEMRA cells.

The chain combines TRBV29-1 with TRBJ1-5; possibly TRBD1 for D (6 bases). What was sequenced was CD4+ T cells from PBMCs. The receptor comes from a human donor with multiple sclerosis. CDR3 coding DNA: TGCAGCGCCGTTCTCGGACAGTCCAATCAGCCCCAGCATTTT. This sequence encodes CSAVLGQSNQPQHF.